Presented here are 16 T cell receptor beta chains from one specimen sequenced in a study of T cells in Graves' hyperthyroidism and ophthalmopathy. TCR beta CDR3 regions were amplified from RNA transcripts. First-round RT-PCR targeting the TCR CDR3 was performed with the HTBI primer set. TCRdb re-called the multiplex PCR reads through MiXCR, storing one row per CDR3 protein. The sample holds hundreds of thousands of distinct CDR3 sequences; 46% are singletons and the top ten take 8.2%. The sequencing input was peripheral blood or thyroid tissue (not recorded which). These receptors originate from a woman in her late teens or twenties with Graves' hyperthyroidism.

The chain links TRBV15 to TRBJ1-4, with D perhaps TRBD1 (5 bases). Trimming stripped 0 bases from V and 4 bases from J, with 9 bases between. In germline, CDR1 is LNHNV, CDR2 YYDKDF (reference sequence). There are 15 residues in the CDR3. The CDR3 DNA reads as TGTGCCACCAGCAGAGAATTAGGGGATAATGAAAAACTGTTTTTT. Translation: CATSRELGDNEKLFF.

V gene TRBV6-5 combines with J gene TRBJ1-1; a weak D match, TRBD1 (5 bases). In germline, CDR1 is MNHEY, CDR2 SVGAGI. V shed 1 base and J shed 2 bases, with 11 bases lying between them. This CDR3 comprises 15 residues. In nucleotides, the CDR3 is TGTGCCAGCAGTTACTTGGGACGATACAACACTGAAGCTTTCTTT. Its translation: CASSYLGRYNTEAFF.

This clonotype has just a few counts. This rearrangement joins TRBV7-9 to TRBJ1-2, with 7 bases matching TRBD1. Unmatched junction bases numbered 11, after V lost 5 bases and J lost 5 bases. CDR1 and CDR2 from the germline V gene are SEHNR and FQNEAQ (reference sequence). This CDR3 spans 15 amino acids. This CDR3 reads CASSTGTASRYGYTF. The CDR3 DNA sequence: TGTGCCAGCAGCACAGGGACAGCCTCTCGGTATGGCTACACCTTC.

The chain carries TRBV29-1 and TRBJ1-3; D remains unclear. Germline V gene sequence: CDR1 SQVTM, CDR2 ANQGSEA. The CDR3 contains 12 residues. Trimming removed 8 bases from V and 1 base from J, with 9 bases in between. In DNA, the CDR3 is TGCAGCTTAGAGTATTCTGGAAACACCATATATTTT. Translated: CSLEYSGNTIYF. The complete variable domain, with remaining parts taken from reference TRBV29-1 and TRBJ1-3, reads SAVISQKPSRDICQRGTSLTIQCQVDSQVTMMFWYRQQPGQSLTLIATANQGSEATYESGFVIDKFPISRPNLTFSTLTVSNMSPEDSSIYLCSLEYSGNTIYFGEGSWLTVV.

This clonotype came up a few times. CDR3 amino acids: CASSWRGGLVYGYTF. The CDR3 DNA is TGTGCCAGCAGTTGGAGGGGAGGCCTCGTCTATGGCTACACCTTC. The rearrangement links TRBV25-1 to TRBJ1-2; tentatively, D is TRBD1 (5 bases). This CDR3 has 15 amino acids. Per germline, CDR1 MGHDK and CDR2 SYGVNS. V lost 5 bases and J 4 bases, leaving 17 bases between the germline ends.

This clonotype has just a few counts. The genes are TRBV7-8 and TRBJ2-7; D is unclear. In germline, CDR1 is SGHVS, CDR2 FQNEAQ. The CDR3 loop spans 13 amino acids. V was clipped by 8 bases and J by 0 bases, with 11 bases between them. The CDR3 here is CASRTRGSYEQYF. CDR3 DNA sequence: TGTGCCAGCCGGACCCGCGGCTCCTACGAGCAGTACTTC. The variable domain in full, with the rest retrieved from reference TRBV7-8 and TRBJ2-7, is GAGVSQSPRYKVAKRGQDVALRCDPISGHVSLFWYQQALGQGPEFLTYFQNEAQLDKSGLPSDRFFAERPEGSVSTLKIQRTQQEDSAVYLCASRTRGSYEQYFGPGTRLTVT.

This clonotype was counted a few times. The genes are TRBV7-8 and TRBJ1-1; a possible D gene is TRBD1 (5 bases). This CDR3 is built from 20 residues. V lost 3 bases, J lost 0 bases, and 26 bases lay in between. The germline V gene has CDR1 SGHVS and CDR2 FQNEAQ. The CDR3 sequence: CASSFLYPPGPTLMNTEAFF. The CDR3 DNA reads as TGTGCCAGCAGCTTTCTTTACCCGCCGGGACCGACGTTAATGAACACTGAAGCTTTCTTT. Together with reference TRBV7-8 and TRBJ1-1, the CDR3 gives the full variable domain: GAGVSQSPRYKVAKRGQDVALRCDPISGHVSLFWYQQALGQGPEFLTYFQNEAQLDKSGLPSDRFFAERPEGSVSTLKIQRTQQEDSAVYLCASSFLYPPGPTLMNTEAFFGQGTRLTVV.

This clonotype was counted many times. J is TRBJ1-2 and V is TRBV5-1; unclear D gene. The CDR3 spans 12 residues. V was cut by 3 bases and J by 4 bases, with 7 bases left in between. CDR1 is SGHRS, CDR2 YFSETQ, per germline. The CDR3 DNA reads as TGCGCCAGCAGCTCCGACATCTATGGCTACACCTTC. Its translation: CASSSDIYGYTF.

V usage is TRBV12-3 or TRBV12-4 and J usage is TRBJ2-7; 11 bases match TRBD2. CDR3 length: 15 residues. V was clipped by 4 bases and J by 7 bases; unmatched bases: 9. CDR3 nucleotides: TGTGCCAGCAGTTCCACCCGACTAGCGGGGAGGGAGCAGTACTTC. Encoded protein: CASSSTRLAGREQYF.

The V gene is TRBV15, the J gene TRBJ2-4; D is undetermined. CDR3 length: 15 amino acids. The germline V gene has CDR1 LNHNV and CDR2 YYDKDF (reference sequence). V was pared by 4 bases and J by 8 bases, with 18 bases between. The CDR3 spells CATSNRAANSDIQYF. The CDR3 nucleotides are TGTGCCACCAGCAACCGGGCCGCCAACTCGGACATTCAGTACTTC.

This chain connects TRBV10-3 to TRBJ1-1; TRBD1 aligns across 8 bases. Germline V lookup: CDR1 ENHRY, CDR2 SYGVKD. Trimming cost V 10 bases and J 0 bases; bases outside gene matches: 10. The CDR3 consists of 15 residues. The CDR3 nucleotides are TGTGCCAGCAGACAGGGGAACCATGTGAACACTGAAGCTTTCTTT. Its translation is CASRQGNHVNTEAFF.

The chain has TRBV25-1 and TRBJ1-4; D is ambiguous. Looked up from germline, CDR1 is MGHDK and CDR2 is SYGVNS. This CDR3 region has 15 residues. V gave up 6 bases and J gave up 6 bases, with 17 bases separating them. CDR3 coding DNA: TGTGCCAGCAGCGTTGAAGCAGAATCCCATGAAAAACTGTTTTTT. Its translation: CASSVEAESHEKLFF.

This clonotype was counted once. The rearrangement joins TRBV15 to TRBJ1-6; D is possibly TRBD1 (5 bases). The germline gives CDR1 LNHNV, CDR2 YYDKDF (reference sequence). There are 15 residues in the CDR3. Trimming left V 2 bases short and J 10 bases short, with 15 bases between. CDR3 DNA: TGTGCCACCAGCAGAACCTCGGGGCGCGAGTCACCCCTCCACTTT. Residues: CATSRTSGRESPLHF.

The V and J genes are TRBV20-1 and TRBJ2-7, with 7 positions matching TRBD2. Germline assignment: CDR1 DFQATT and CDR2 SNEGSKA (reference sequence). This CDR3 has 13 residues. With V trimmed by 3 bases and J by 2 bases, 4 bases remained unmatched. CDR3 loop: CSASLAETYEQYF. The DNA of the CDR3 is TGCAGTGCTAGCCTAGCGGAAACCTACGAGCAGTACTTC.

V is TRBV24-1 and J is TRBJ2-1; 7 positions match TRBD1. The CDR3 is 13 amino acids. Germline trimming cut 3 bases from V and 8 bases from J; bases unmatched to any gene: 3. The germline V gene encodes CDR1 KGHDR and CDR2 SFDVKD. DNA for the CDR3: TGTGCCACCAGTGATCCAGACAGGGATGAGCAGTTCTTC. Translation gives CATSDPDRDEQFF.

V and J are TRBV24-1 and TRBJ1-4; D remains unclear. Germline CDR1 is KGHDR and CDR2 is SFDVKD. Trimming pared 6 bases from V and 6 bases from J, leaving 10 bases between. The CDR3 has 13 amino acids. The CDR3 nucleotides read TGTGCCACCAGTATCGGGGAAGATGAAAAACTGTTTTTT. Its translation: CATSIGEDEKLFF.